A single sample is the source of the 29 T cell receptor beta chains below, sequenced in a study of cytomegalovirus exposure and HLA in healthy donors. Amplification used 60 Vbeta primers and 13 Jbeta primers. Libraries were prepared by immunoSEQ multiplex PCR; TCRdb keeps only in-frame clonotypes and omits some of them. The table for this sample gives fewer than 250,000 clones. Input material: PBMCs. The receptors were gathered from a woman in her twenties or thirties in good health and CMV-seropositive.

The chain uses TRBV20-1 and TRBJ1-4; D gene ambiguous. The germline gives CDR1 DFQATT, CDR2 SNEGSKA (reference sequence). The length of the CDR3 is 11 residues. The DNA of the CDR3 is TGCAGCCCTAGGTCGGGTGAAAAACTGTTTTTT. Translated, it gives CSPRSGEKLFF.

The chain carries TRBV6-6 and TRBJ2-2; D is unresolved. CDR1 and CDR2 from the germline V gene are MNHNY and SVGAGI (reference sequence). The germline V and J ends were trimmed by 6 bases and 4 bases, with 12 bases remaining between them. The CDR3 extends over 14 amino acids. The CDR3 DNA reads TGTGCCAGCAGCCCGGCAGGATCCACCGGGGAGCTGTTTTTT. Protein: CASSPAGSTGELFF.

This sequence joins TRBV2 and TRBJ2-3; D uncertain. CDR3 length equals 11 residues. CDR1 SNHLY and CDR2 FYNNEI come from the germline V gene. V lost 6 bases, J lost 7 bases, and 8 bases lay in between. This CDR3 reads CASRAEYTQYF. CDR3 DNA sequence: TGTGCCAGCAGGGCCGAATATACGCAGTATTTT.

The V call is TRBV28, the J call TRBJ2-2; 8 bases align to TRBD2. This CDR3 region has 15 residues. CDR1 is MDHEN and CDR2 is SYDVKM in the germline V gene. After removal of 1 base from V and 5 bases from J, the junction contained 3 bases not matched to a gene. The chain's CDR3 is CASSLSSSGTGELFF. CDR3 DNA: TGTGCCAGCAGTTTATCGTCTAGCGGGACCGGGGAGCTGTTTTTT.

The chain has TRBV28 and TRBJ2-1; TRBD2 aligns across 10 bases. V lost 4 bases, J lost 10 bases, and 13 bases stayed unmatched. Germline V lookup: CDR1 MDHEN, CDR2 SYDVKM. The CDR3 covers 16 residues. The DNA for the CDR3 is TGTGCCAGCAGTTCCCCCCCAAGCGGGAGGGTCAGGGAGCAGTTCTTC. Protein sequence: CASSSPPSGRVREQFF.

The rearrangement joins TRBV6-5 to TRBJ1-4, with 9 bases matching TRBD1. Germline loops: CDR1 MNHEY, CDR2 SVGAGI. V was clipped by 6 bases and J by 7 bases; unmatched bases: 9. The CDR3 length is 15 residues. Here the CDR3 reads CASRSLGTGIEKLFF. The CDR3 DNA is TGTGCCAGCAGGTCTCTGGGGACAGGGATTGAAAAACTGTTTTTT.

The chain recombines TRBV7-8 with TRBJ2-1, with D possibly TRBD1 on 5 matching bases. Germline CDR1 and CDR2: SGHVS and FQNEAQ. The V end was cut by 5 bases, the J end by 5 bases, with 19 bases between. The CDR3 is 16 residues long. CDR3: CASSPVQGHIHNEQFF. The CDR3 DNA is TGTGCCAGCAGCCCCGTGCAAGGACACATACACAATGAGCAGTTCTTC.

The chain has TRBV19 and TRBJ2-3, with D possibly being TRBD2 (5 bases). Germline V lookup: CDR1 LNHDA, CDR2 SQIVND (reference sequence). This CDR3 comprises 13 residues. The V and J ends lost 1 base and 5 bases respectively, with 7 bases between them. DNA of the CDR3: TGTGCCAGTAGTATAGTCGGAGGAGATACGCAGTATTTT. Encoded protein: CASSIVGGDTQYF.

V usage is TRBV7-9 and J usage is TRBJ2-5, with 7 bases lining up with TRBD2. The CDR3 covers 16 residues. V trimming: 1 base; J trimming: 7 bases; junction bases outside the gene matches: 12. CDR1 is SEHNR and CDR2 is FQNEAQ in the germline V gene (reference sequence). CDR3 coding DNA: TGTGCCAGCAGCTTAGTTCGCGTGGGAGGGAAAGGGACCCAGTACTTC. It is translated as CASSLVRVGGKGTQYF.

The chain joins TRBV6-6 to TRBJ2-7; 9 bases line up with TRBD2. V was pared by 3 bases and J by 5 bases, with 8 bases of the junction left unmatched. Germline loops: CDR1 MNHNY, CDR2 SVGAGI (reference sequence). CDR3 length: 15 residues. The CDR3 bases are TGTGCCAGCAGTTATTTTCGACTAGCGGAAAACGAGCAGTACTTC. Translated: CASSYFRLAENEQYF.

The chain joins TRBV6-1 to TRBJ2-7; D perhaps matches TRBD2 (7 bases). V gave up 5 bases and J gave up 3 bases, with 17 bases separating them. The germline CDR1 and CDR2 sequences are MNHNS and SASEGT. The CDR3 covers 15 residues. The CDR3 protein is CASSLNGGANYEQYF. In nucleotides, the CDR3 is TGTGCCAGCAGTCTTAATGGGGGGGCCAACTACGAGCAGTACTTC.

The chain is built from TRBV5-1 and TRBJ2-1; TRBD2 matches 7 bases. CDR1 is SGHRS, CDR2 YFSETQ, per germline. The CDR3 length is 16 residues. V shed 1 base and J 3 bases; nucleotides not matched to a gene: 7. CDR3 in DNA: TGCGCCAGCAGCTTGCGGACGGGAGGAAGCTACAATGAGCAGTTCTTC. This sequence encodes CASSLRTGGSYNEQFF.

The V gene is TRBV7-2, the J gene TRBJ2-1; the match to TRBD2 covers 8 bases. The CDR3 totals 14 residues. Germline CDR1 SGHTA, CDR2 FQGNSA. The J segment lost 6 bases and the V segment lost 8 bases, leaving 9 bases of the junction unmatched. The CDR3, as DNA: TGTGCCAGCCTGACGACTAGCGTTGTCAATGAGCAGTTCTTC. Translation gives CASLTTSVVNEQFF.

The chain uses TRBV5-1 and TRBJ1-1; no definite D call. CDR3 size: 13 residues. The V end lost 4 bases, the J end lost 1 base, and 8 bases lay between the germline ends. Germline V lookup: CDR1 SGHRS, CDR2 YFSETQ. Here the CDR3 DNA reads TGCGCCAGCAGCCGAACAGAGAACACTGAAGCTTTCTTT. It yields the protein CASSRTENTEAFF.

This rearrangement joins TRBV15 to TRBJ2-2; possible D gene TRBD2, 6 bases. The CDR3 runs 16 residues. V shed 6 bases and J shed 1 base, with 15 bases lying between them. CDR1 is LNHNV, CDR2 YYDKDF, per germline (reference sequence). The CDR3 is CATRQTSKGNTGELFF. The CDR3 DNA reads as TGTGCCACCAGACAGACTAGTAAAGGGAACACCGGGGAGCTGTTTTTT.

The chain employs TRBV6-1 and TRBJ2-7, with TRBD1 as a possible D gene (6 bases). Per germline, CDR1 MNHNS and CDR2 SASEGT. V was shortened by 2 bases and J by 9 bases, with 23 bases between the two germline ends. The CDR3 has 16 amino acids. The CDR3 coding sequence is TGTGCCAGCAGTGAAAGGCCCACAGGGTTGTGGTCGGGGCAGTACTTC. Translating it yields CASSERPTGLWSGQYF.

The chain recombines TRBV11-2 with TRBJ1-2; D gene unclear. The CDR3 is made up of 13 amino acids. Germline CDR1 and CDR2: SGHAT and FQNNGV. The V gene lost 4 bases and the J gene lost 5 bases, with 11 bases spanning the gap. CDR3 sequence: CASSSLDNYGYTF. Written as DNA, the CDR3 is TGTGCCAGCAGCTCCCTCGACAATTATGGCTACACCTTC.

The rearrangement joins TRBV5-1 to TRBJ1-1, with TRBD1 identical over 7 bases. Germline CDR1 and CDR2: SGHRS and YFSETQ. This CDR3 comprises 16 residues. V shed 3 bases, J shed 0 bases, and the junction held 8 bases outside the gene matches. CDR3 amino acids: CASSSRTGPVNTEAFF. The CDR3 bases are TGCGCCAGCAGCTCGCGGACAGGTCCCGTGAACACTGAAGCTTTCTTT.

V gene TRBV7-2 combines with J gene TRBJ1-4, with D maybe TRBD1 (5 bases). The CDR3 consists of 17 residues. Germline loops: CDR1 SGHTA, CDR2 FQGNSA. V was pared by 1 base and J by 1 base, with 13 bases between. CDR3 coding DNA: TGTGCCAGCAGCTTAGGCCCATGGGGGGGAACTAATGAAAAACTGTTTTTT. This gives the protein CASSLGPWGGTNEKLFF.

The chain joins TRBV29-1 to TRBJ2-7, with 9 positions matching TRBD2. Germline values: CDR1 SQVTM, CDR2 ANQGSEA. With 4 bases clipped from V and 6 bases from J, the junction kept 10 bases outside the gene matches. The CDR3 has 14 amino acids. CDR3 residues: CSVGSLAGVFEQYF. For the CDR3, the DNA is TGCAGCGTTGGTAGTTTAGCGGGAGTTTTCGAGCAGTACTTC.

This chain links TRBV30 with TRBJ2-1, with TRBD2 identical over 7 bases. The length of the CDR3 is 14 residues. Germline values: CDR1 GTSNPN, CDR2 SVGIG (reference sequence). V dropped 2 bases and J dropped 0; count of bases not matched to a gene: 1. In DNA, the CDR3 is TGTGCCTGGAGTAGCGGGATCTCCTACAATGAGCAGTTCTTC. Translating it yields CAWSSGISYNEQFF.

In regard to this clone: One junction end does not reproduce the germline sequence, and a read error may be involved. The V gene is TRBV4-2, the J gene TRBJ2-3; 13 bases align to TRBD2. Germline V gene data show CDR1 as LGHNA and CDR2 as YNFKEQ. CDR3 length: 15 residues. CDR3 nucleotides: TGTGCCAGCAGCCCGGGACTAGCGGGGACAGATACGCAGTGTTTT. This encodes CASSPGLAGTDTQCF.

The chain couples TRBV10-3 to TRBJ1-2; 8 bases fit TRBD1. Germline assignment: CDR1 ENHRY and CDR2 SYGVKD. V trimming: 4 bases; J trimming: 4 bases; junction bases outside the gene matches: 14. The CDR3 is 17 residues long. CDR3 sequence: CAISVGDRTGSGYGYTF. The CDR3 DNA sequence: TGTGCCATCAGTGTTGGCGACCGGACAGGGTCGGGCTATGGCTACACCTTC.

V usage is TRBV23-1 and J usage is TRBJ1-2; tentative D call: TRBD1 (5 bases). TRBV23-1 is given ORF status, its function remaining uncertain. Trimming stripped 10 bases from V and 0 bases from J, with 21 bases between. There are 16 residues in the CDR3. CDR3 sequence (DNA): TGCGCCAACCTCATCCCCGGGGGATCGGCTAACTATGGCTACACCTTC. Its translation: CANLIPGGSANYGYTF.

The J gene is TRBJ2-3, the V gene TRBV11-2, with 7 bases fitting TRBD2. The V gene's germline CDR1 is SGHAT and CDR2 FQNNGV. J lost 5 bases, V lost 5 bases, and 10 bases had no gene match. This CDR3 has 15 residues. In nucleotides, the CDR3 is TGTGCCAGCAGCCGAGGGAGTGGGGGGGTAGATACGCAGTATTTT. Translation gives CASSRGSGGVDTQYF.

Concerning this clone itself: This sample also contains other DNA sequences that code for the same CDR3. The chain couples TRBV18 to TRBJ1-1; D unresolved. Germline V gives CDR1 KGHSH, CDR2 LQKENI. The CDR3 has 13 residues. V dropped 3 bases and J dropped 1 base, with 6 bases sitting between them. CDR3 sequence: CASSPGQNTEAFF. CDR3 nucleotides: TGTGCCAGCTCACCCGGTCAGAACACTGAAGCTTTCTTT.

The DNA for the CDR3 is TGTGCCACCAGACAGGGTCGTACGGGCACTGAAGCTTTCTTT. Translated: CATRQGRTGTEAFF. This chain joins TRBV28 and TRBJ1-1, with 7 bases fitting TRBD1. Trimming cost V 10 bases and J 4 bases; bases outside gene matches: 12. Germline V lookup: CDR1 MDHEN, CDR2 SYDVKM. CDR3 length: 14 residues.

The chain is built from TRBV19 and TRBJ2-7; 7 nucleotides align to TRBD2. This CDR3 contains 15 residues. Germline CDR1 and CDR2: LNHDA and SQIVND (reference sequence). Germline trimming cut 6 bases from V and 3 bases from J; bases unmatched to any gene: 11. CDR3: CASSEASGGYYEQYF. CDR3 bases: TGTGCCAGTAGCGAAGCTAGCGGAGGGTACTACGAGCAGTACTTC.

CDR3 DNA: TGTGCCTGGCGTGAGACAGGGTACCAAGAGACCCAGTACTTC. Translation: CAWRETGYQETQYF. The V gene is TRBV30, the J gene TRBJ2-5; TRBD1 aligns across 7 bases. The CDR3 runs to 14 residues. In germline, CDR1 is GTSNPN, CDR2 SVGIG (reference sequence). The junction had 6 bases not matched to a gene; V was cut back by 5 bases and J by 0 bases.